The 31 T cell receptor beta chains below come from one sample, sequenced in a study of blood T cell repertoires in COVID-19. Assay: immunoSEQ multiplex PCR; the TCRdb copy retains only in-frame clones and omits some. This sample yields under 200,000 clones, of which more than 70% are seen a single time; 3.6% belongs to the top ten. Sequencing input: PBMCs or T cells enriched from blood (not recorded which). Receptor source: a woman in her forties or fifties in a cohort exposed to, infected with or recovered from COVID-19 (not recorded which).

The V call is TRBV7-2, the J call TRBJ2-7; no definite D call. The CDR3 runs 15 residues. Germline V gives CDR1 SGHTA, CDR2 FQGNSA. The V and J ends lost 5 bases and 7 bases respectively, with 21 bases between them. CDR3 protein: CASSPKPPKHWEQYF. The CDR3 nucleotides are TGTGCCAGCAGCCCAAAACCTCCTAAGCACTGGGAGCAGTACTTC.

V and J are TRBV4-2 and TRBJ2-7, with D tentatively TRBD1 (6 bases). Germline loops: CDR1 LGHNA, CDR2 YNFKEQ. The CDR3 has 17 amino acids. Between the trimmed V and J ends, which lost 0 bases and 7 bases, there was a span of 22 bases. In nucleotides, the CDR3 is TGTGCCAGCAGCCAAGATCTCTCTGGGGGCCCTATGAGGGAGCAGTACTTC. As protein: CASSQDLSGGPMREQYF.

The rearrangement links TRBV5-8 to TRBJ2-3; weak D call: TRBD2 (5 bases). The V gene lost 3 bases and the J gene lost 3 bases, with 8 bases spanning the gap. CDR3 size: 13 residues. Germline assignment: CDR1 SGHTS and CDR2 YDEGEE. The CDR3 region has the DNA TGTGCCAGCAGCTCTAGGGAGACAGATACGCAGTATTTT. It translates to CASSSRETDTQYF.

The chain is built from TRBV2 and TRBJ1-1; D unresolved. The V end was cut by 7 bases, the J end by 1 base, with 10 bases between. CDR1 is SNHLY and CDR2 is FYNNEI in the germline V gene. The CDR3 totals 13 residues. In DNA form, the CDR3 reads TGTGCCAGCACTTCCTTCGGGAACACTGAAGCTTTCTTT. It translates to CASTSFGNTEAFF.

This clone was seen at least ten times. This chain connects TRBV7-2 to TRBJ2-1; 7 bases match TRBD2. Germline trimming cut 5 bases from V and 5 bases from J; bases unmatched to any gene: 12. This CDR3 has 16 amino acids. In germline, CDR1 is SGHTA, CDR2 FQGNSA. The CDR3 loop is CASSLRLGEGNNEQFF. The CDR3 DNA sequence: TGTGCCAGCAGCCTACGCCTGGGGGAGGGAAACAATGAGCAGTTCTTC.

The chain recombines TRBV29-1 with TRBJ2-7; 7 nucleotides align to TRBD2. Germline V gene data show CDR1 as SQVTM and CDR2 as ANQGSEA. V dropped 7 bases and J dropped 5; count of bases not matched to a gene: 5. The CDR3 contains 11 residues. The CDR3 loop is CSATSADEQYF. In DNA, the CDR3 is TGCAGCGCTACTAGCGCGGACGAGCAGTACTTC.

The chain's CDR3 is CASRGSGSYNEQFF. The CDR3 coding sequence is TGTGCCAGCAGGGGTAGCGGGAGCTACAATGAGCAGTTCTTC. The chain uses TRBV2 and TRBJ2-1; 9 bases line up with TRBD2. The CDR3 spans 14 residues. Per the germline V gene, CDR1 is SNHLY and CDR2 is FYNNEI. The V and J ends lost 6 bases and 3 bases, in that order; junction bases with no gene match: 3. The entire variable domain, with the rest obtained from reference TRBV2 and TRBJ2-1, is as follows: EPEVTQTPSHQVTQMGQEVILRCVPISNHLYFYWYRQILGQKVEFLVSFYNNEISEKSEIFDDQFSVERPDGSNFTLKIRSTKLEDSAMYFCASRGSGSYNEQFFGPGTRLTVL.

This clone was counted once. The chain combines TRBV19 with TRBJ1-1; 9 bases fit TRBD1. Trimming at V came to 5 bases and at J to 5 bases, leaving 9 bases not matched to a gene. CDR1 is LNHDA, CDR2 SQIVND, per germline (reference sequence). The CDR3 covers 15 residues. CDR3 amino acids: CASSLRGQGKTEAFF. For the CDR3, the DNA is TGTGCCAGTAGTCTCCGGGGACAGGGTAAGACTGAAGCTTTCTTT.

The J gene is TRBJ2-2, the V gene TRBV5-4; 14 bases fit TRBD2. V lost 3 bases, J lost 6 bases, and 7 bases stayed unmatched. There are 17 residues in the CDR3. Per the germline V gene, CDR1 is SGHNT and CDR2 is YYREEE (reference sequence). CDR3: CASSSGLAGVIAGELFF. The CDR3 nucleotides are TGTGCCAGCAGCTCGGGACTAGCGGGAGTTATCGCCGGGGAGCTGTTTTTT.

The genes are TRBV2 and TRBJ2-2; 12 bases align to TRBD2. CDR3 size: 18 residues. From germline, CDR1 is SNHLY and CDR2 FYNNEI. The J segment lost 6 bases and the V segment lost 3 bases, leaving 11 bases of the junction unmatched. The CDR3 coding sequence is TGTGCCAGCAGTGAGGCTTCGACTAGCGGGAGCGTGGCCGGGGAGCTGTTTTTT. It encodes CASSEASTSGSVAGELFF.

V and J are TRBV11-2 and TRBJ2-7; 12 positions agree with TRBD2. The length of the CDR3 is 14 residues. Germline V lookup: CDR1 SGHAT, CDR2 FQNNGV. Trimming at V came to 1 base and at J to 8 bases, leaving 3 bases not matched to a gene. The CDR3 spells CASSLATSGGQQYF. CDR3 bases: TGTGCCAGCAGCTTAGCGACTAGCGGGGGCCAGCAGTACTTC.

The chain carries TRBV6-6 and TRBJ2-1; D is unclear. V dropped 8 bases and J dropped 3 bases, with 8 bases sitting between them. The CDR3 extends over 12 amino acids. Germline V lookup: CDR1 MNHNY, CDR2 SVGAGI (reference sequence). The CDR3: CASASGYNEQFF. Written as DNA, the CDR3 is TGTGCCAGCGCCAGTGGCTACAATGAGCAGTTCTTC.

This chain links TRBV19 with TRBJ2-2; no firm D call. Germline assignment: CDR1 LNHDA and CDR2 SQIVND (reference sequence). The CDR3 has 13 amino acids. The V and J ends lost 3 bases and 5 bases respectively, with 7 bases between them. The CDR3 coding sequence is TGTGCCAGTAGTATTCAGGTGACCGGGGAGCTGTTTTTT. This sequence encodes CASSIQVTGELFF. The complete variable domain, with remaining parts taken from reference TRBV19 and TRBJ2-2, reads DGGITQSPKYLFRKEGQNVTLSCEQNLNHDAMYWYRQDPGQGLRLIYYSQIVNDFQKGDIAEGYSVSREKKESFPLTVTSAQKNPTAFYLCASSIQVTGELFFGEGSRLTVL.

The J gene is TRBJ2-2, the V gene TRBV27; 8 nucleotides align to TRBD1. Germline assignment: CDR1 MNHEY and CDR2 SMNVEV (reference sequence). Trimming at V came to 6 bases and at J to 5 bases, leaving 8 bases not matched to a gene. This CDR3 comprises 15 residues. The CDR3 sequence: CASSTQGAVTGELFF. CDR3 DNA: TGTGCCAGCAGCACCCAGGGGGCGGTAACCGGGGAGCTGTTTTTT.

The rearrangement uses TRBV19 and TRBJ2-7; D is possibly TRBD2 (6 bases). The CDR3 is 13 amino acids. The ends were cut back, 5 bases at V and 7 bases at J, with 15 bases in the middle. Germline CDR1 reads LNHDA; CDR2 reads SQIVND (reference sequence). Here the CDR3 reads CASSPVLGGEQYF. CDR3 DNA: TGTGCCAGTAGTCCGGTTTTGGGGGGAGAGCAGTACTTC.

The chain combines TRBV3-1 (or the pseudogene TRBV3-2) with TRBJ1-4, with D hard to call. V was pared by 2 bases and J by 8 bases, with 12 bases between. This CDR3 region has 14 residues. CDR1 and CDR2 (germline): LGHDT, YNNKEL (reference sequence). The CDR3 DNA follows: TGTGCCAGCAGCCAATTCCGTGTTCGGGAAAAACTGTTTTTT. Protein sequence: CASSQFRVREKLFF.

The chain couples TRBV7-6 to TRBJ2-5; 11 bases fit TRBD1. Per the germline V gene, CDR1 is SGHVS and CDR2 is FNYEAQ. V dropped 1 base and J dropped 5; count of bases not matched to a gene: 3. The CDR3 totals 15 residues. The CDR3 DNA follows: TGTGCCAGCAGCTTAGGGACAGGGGGCCCGGAGACCCAGTACTTC. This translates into CASSLGTGGPETQYF.

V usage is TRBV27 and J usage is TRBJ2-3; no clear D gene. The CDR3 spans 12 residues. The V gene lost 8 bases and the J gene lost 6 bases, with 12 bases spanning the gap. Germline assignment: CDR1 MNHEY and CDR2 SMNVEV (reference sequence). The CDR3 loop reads CASEQPPDTQYF. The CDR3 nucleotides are TGTGCCAGCGAACAACCCCCGGATACGCAGTATTTT.

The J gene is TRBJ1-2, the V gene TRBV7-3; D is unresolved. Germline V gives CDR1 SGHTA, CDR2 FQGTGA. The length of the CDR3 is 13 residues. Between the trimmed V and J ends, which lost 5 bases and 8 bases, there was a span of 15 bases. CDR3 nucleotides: TGTGCCAGCAGCCCCGACACGCGTGCGGGCTACACCTTC. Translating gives CASSPDTRAGYTF. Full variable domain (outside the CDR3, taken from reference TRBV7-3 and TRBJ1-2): GAGVSQTPSNKVTEKGKYVELRCDPISGHTALYWYRQSLGQGPEFLIYFQGTGAADDSGLPNDRFFAVRPEGSVSTLKIQRTERGDSAVYLCASSPDTRAGYTFGSGTRLTVV.

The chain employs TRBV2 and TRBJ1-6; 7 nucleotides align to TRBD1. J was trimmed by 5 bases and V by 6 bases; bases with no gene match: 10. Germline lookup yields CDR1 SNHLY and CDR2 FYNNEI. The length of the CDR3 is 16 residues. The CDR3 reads CASRPGRGFDNSPLHF. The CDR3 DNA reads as TGTGCCAGCAGGCCTGGCAGGGGGTTCGATAATTCACCCCTCCACTTT.

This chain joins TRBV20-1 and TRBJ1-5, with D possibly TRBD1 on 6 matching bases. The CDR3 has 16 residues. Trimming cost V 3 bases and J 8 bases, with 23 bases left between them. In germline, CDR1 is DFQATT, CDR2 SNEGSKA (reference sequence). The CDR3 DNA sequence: TGCAGTGCTAGTAATCCGGCGTTTCAGGGGAGAAAGCCCCAGCATTTT. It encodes CSASNPAFQGRKPQHF.

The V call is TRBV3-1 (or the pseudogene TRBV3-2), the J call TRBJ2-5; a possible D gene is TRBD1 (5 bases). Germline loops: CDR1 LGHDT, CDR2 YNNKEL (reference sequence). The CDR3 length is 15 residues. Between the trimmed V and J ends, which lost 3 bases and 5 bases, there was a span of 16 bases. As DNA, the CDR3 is TGTGCCAGCAGCCAGCTAGACAGCTTGGGGGAGACCCAGTACTTC. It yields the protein CASSQLDSLGETQYF.

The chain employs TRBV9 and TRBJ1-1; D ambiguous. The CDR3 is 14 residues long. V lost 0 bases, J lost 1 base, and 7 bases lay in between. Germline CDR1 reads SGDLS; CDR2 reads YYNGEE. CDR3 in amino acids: CASSVAGRNTEAFF. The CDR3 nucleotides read TGTGCCAGCAGCGTAGCTGGGAGGAACACTGAAGCTTTCTTT. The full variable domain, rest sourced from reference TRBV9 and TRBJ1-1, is DSGVTQTPKHLITATGQRVTLRCSPRSGDLSVYWYQQSLDQGLQFLIQYYNGEERAKGNILERFSAQQFPDLHSELNLSSLELGDSALYFCASSVAGRNTEAFFGQGTRLTVV.

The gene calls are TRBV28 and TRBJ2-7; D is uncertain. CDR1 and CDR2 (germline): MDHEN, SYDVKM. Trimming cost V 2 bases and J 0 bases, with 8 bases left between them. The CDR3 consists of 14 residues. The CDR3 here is CASSLGGSSYEQYF. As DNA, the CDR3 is TGTGCCAGCAGTTTAGGCGGCAGCTCCTACGAGCAGTACTTC.

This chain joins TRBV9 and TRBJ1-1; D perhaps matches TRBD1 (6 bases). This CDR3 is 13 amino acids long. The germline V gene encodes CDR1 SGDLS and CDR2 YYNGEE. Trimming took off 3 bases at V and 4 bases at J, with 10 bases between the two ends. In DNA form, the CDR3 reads TGTGCCAGCAGCGCCAGACAGGCCACTGAAGCTTTCTTT. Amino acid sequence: CASSARQATEAFF.

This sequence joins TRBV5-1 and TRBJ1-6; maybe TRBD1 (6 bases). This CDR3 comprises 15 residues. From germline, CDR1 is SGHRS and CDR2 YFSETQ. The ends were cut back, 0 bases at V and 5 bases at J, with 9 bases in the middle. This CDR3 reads CASSLGGGDNSPLHF. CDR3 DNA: TGCGCCAGCAGCTTGGGAGGGGGAGATAATTCACCCCTCCACTTT.

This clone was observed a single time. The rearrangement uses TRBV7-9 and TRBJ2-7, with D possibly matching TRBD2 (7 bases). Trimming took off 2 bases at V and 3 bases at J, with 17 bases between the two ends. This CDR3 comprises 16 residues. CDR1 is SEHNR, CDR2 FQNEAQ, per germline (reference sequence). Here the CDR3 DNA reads TGTGCCAGCAGCTTAACCCCAGGCGGGGGCTACTACGAGCAGTACTTC. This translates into CASSLTPGGGYYEQYF.

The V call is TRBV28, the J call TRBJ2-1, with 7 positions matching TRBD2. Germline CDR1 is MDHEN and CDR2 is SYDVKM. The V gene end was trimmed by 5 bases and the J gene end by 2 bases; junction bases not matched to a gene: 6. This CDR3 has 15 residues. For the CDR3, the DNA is TGTGCCAGCAGTACTAGCGCTTCCGCCTACAATGAGCAGTTCTTC. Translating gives CASSTSASAYNEQFF.

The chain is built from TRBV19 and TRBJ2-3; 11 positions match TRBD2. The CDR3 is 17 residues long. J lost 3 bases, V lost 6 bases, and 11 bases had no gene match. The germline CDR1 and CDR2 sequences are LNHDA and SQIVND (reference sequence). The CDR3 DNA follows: TGTGCCAGTAGCGAAGCGACTAGCGGGGTGTGGACAGATACGCAGTATTTT. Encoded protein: CASSEATSGVWTDTQYF.

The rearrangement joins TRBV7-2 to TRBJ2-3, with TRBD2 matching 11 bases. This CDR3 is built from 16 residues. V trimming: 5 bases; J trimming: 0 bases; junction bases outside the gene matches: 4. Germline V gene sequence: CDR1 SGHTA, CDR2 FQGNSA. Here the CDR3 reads CASSISGRASTDTQYF. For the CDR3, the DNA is TGTGCCAGCAGCATTAGCGGGAGGGCTAGCACAGATACGCAGTATTTT. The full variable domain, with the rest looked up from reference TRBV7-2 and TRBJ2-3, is GAGVSQSPSNKVTEKGKDVELRCDPISGHTALYWYRQSLGQGLEFLIYFQGNSAPDKSGLPSDRFSAERTGGSVSTLTIQRTQQEDSAVYLCASSISGRASTDTQYFGPGTRLTVL.

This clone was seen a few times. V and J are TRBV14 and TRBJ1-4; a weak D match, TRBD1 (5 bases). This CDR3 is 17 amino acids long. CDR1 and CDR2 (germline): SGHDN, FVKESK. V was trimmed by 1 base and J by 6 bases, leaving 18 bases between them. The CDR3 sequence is CASSQVRRGERYEKLFF. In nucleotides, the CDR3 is TGTGCCAGCAGCCAAGTAAGGCGGGGCGAAAGATATGAAAAACTGTTTTTT.